The clone carrying this T cell receptor beta chain has more than one count but fewer than ten. The sequencing template was cDNA reverse transcribed from extracted RNA. Some clones are missing from TCRdb's copy, which holds only in-frame ones; the method was immunoSEQ multiplex PCR. Of roughly 70,000 clones listed, roughly 28% are singletons. These data are taken from a study of CD8+ T cells in alopecia areata. The sample's treatment: oral pan-JAK inhibitor, 5-10 mg twice daily. Germline trimming cut 1 base from V and 3 bases from J; bases unmatched to any gene: 4. The CDR3 has 15 amino acids. In germline, CDR1 is SGHVS, CDR2 FQNEAQ.

The material was CD8+ T cells sorted from blood, obtained at week 4, from a patient treated with tofacitinib. The chain joins TRBV7-8 to TRBJ2-3; the match to TRBD2 covers 7 bases. The sequence came from a human donor with alopecia areata. This CDR3 reads CASSLGLAATDTQYF. The CDR3 coding sequence is TGTGCCAGCAGCTTAGGGCTAGCGGCAACAGATACGCAGTATTTT.